One sample yielded the 23 T cell receptor beta chains listed below, sequenced in a study of blood T cell repertoires in COVID-19. Method: immunoSEQ multiplex PCR; TCRdb's copy keeps in-frame clones and lacks some. This table has some 86,000 clones, approximately 80% appearing once. Sequenced sample: peripheral blood. Receptors originate from a woman older than 75 with active or convalescent COVID-19.

This sequence joins TRBV2 and TRBJ1-4; D remains unclear. With 8 bases removed from V and 7 bases from J, the gap between germline ends came to 5 bases. This CDR3 has 10 amino acids. Germline V gene sequence: CDR1 SNHLY, CDR2 FYNNEI. The CDR3 DNA reads TGTGCCAGCGAGGGTGAAAAACTGTTTTTT. This sequence encodes CASEGEKLFF.

J is TRBJ1-2 and V is TRBV27, with 11 positions matching TRBD1. Germline values: CDR1 MNHEY, CDR2 SMNVEV (reference sequence). The V and J ends lost 3 bases and 3 bases, in that order; junction bases with no gene match: 15. This CDR3 spans 19 amino acids. The CDR3 sequence is CASSFHRTGGAGIYYGYTF. In nucleotides, the CDR3 is TGTGCCAGCAGTTTCCATAGGACAGGGGGCGCAGGGATATACTATGGCTACACCTTC.

The chain carries TRBV3-1 (or the pseudogene TRBV3-2) and TRBJ1-3; D gene uncertain. This CDR3 comprises 17 residues. Trimming removed 1 base at V and 4 bases at J, with 17 bases between. Germline-derived CDR1 and CDR2 are LGHDT and YNNKEL (reference sequence). CDR3 coding DNA: TGTGCCAGCAGCCAAGGGATTCCTACGGGAGCCGGAAACACCATATATTTT. Protein product: CASSQGIPTGAGNTIYF.

The rearrangement uses TRBV10-3 and TRBJ1-2; D is perhaps TRBD1 (5 bases). Trimming cost V 2 bases and J 7 bases, with 8 bases left between them. The length of the CDR3 is 12 residues. Germline CDR1 and CDR2: ENHRY and SYGVKD. CDR3 DNA sequence: TGTGCCATCAGTGAGGGGGGGTTTGGCTACACCTTC. Translating gives CAISEGGFGYTF.

The table lists this clone with a count of one. The chain uses TRBV3-1 (or the pseudogene TRBV3-2) and TRBJ2-1; a weak D match, TRBD1 (5 bases). CDR1 and CDR2 (germline): LGHDT, YNNKEL (reference sequence). Trimming took off 2 bases at V and 9 bases at J, with 11 bases between the two ends. The CDR3 has 13 residues. The DNA for the CDR3 is TGTGCCAGCAGCCAATTAGGAAGGGGTGAGCAGTTCTTC. This sequence encodes CASSQLGRGEQFF.

The genes are TRBV24-1 and TRBJ1-2; TRBD1 might be the D (5 bases). This CDR3 has 14 amino acids. Trimming shortened V by 4 bases and J by 5 bases, and 13 bases separated the two germline ends. CDR1 and CDR2 (germline): KGHDR, SFDVKD. The CDR3 here is CATSEPGYGYGYTF. The CDR3 coding sequence is TGTGCCACCAGTGAACCAGGGTATGGTTATGGCTACACCTTC.

The chain employs TRBV28 and TRBJ1-3; the match to TRBD1 covers 9 bases. Germline CDR1 MDHEN, CDR2 SYDVKM. The J segment lost 3 bases and the V segment lost 5 bases, leaving 11 bases of the junction unmatched. CDR3 length equals 17 residues. The CDR3 spells CASSGQGPPWDGNTIYF. As DNA, the CDR3 is TGTGCCAGCAGTGGACAGGGGCCTCCCTGGGATGGAAACACCATATATTTT.

The V gene is TRBV5-4, the J gene TRBJ1-1; D gene unclear. CDR1 and CDR2 (germline): SGHNT, YYREEE (reference sequence). The V end lost 4 bases, the J end lost 1 base, and 11 bases lay between the germline ends. This CDR3 has 14 amino acids. The CDR3 DNA follows: TGTGCCAGCAGCGCGGACTCCCCGAACACTGAAGCTTTCTTT. It is translated as CASSADSPNTEAFF.

A single count supports this clone. The chain couples TRBV18 to TRBJ2-1; possibly TRBD1 for D (6 bases). The V and J ends lost 2 bases and 5 bases respectively, with 13 bases between them. This CDR3 has 15 residues. Germline assignment: CDR1 KGHSH and CDR2 LQKENI. As DNA, the CDR3 is TGTGCCAGCTCACCAACTCAGGGGTTCAACAATGAGCAGTTCTTC. It translates to CASSPTQGFNNEQFF.

The chain recombines TRBV28 with TRBJ1-2, with D uncertain. Trimming removed 8 bases from V and 8 bases from J, with 21 bases in between. Germline assignment: CDR1 MDHEN and CDR2 SYDVKM. The CDR3 contains 14 residues. In nucleotides, the CDR3 is TGTGCCAGCCAGACGCAGGATCATCATCCCGGCTACACCTTC. Translation gives CASQTQDHHPGYTF.

This chain joins TRBV9 and TRBJ1-3, with 12 bases fitting TRBD1. The junction had 13 bases not matched to a gene; V was cut back by 3 bases and J by 0 bases. Germline V gives CDR1 SGDLS, CDR2 YYNGEE. The CDR3 sequence is 20 residues long. This CDR3 is CASSGWGQGAPTPSGNTIYF. CDR3 coding DNA: TGTGCCAGCAGCGGTTGGGGACAGGGGGCCCCCACCCCCTCTGGAAACACCATATATTTT.

The gene calls are TRBV29-1 and TRBJ2-2; D is unclear. Trimming pared 4 bases from V and 1 base from J, leaving 13 bases between. Germline V gene data show CDR1 as SQVTM and CDR2 as ANQGSEA. The CDR3 runs 15 residues. The CDR3 spells CSVVERRKNTGELFF. The CDR3 DNA reads TGCAGCGTTGTGGAGAGAAGGAAGAACACCGGGGAGCTGTTTTTT.

The genes are TRBV28 and TRBJ2-7; the D gene is possibly TRBD1 (6 bases). V was trimmed by 4 bases and J by 2 bases, leaving 15 bases between them. The CDR3 is 15 amino acids. Germline-derived CDR1 and CDR2 are MDHEN and SYDVKM. The CDR3 coding sequence is TGTGCCAGCAGTTCTCAGGGGCGAATCCCCTACGAGCAGTACTTC. This gives the protein CASSSQGRIPYEQYF.

J is TRBJ1-2 and V is TRBV14, with 11 bases fitting TRBD1. Losses at the gene ends were 4 bases for V and 3 bases for J; bases not matched to a gene: 4. The CDR3 has 15 amino acids. The germline CDR1 and CDR2 sequences are SGHDN and FVKESK. The CDR3 DNA reads TGTGCCAGCAGCCGGGACAGGGGGAAGGACTATGGCTACACCTTC. As protein: CASSRDRGKDYGYTF.

The V and J genes are TRBV28 and TRBJ1-5; D gene unclear. The V end was cut by 10 bases, the J end by 5 bases, with 15 bases between. Germline V gene lookup returns CDR1 MDHEN and CDR2 SYDVKM. The CDR3 is made up of 13 amino acids. The CDR3 DNA sequence: TGTGCCACCTCGGTTGAAACGCATCAGCCCCAGCATTTT. Translation: CATSVETHQPQHF.

The chain combines TRBV4-1 with TRBJ1-1; perhaps TRBD1 as D (6 bases). CDR1 MGHRA and CDR2 YSYEKL come from the germline V gene. V dropped 3 bases and J dropped 3 bases, with 11 bases sitting between them. CDR3 length equals 14 residues. CDR3 amino acids: CASSHGQIYTEAFF. DNA for the CDR3: TGCGCCAGCAGCCATGGACAGATTTACACTGAAGCTTTCTTT.

The gene calls are TRBV2 and TRBJ2-1, with TRBD1 matching over 9 bases. J lost 6 bases, V lost 6 bases, and 15 bases had no gene match. The CDR3 extends over 17 amino acids. Germline CDR1 reads SNHLY; CDR2 reads FYNNEI. Here the CDR3 DNA reads TGTGCCAGCAGACGAAACAGGGGGCGCTCAACGAGCAATGAGCAGTTCTTC. Amino acid sequence: CASRRNRGRSTSNEQFF.

DNA for the CDR3: TGTGCCAGCAGTGGACGACAGGGGGCAACTAATGAAAAACTGTTTTTT. Its protein is CASSGRQGATNEKLFF. The chain combines TRBV6-1 with TRBJ1-4; 9 nucleotides line up with TRBD1. The junction had 3 bases not matched to a gene; V was cut back by 4 bases and J by 0 bases. Germline assignment: CDR1 MNHNS and CDR2 SASEGT. CDR3 size: 16 residues.

The V and J genes are TRBV6-2 or TRBV6-3 and TRBJ1-2; D gene ambiguous. The CDR3 length is 18 residues. Germline V lookup: CDR1 MNHEY, CDR2 SVGEGT. V was pared by 0 bases and J by 8 bases, with 25 bases between. CDR3 loop: CASSYSTLSPSPRGGYTF. Written as DNA, the CDR3 is TGTGCCAGCAGTTACTCGACTCTTAGCCCCTCCCCACGCGGCGGCTACACCTTC.

The chain combines TRBV28 with TRBJ1-2; D is possibly TRBD1 (5 bases). V dropped 6 bases and J dropped 2 bases, with 16 bases sitting between them. CDR1 is MDHEN and CDR2 is SYDVKM in the germline V gene. This CDR3 region has 15 residues. This CDR3 is CASRGLTAFNYGYTF. DNA of the CDR3: TGTGCCAGCAGGGGACTGACAGCGTTCAACTATGGCTACACCTTC.

This clone was recorded only once. The V call is TRBV20-1, the J call TRBJ1-1; D unresolved. With 3 bases removed from V and 6 bases from J, the gap between germline ends came to 17 bases. Looked up from germline, CDR1 is DFQATT and CDR2 is SNEGSKA (reference sequence). The CDR3 is 14 amino acids. The CDR3 spells CSASITAWRAEAFF. The CDR3 nucleotides are TGCAGTGCTAGTATAACAGCTTGGAGGGCTGAAGCTTTCTTT.

The chain combines TRBV4-3 with TRBJ2-2, with D uncertain. V was cut by 1 base and J by 4 bases, with 13 bases left in between. The germline gives CDR1 LGHNA, CDR2 YSLEER. This CDR3 is 16 amino acids long. The CDR3 nucleotides read TGCGCCAGCAGCCAAGCAGGCAACGTAATCACCGGGGAGCTGTTTTTT. Amino acids: CASSQAGNVITGELFF.

V is TRBV6-5 and J is TRBJ2-1; 10 positions match TRBD2. CDR3 length: 13 amino acids. Germline trimming cut 10 bases from V and 7 bases from J; bases unmatched to any gene: 7. Per germline, CDR1 MNHEY and CDR2 SVGAGI. The DNA of the CDR3 is TGTGCCACCAGGGGTAGCGGGAGGAATGAGCAGTTCTTC. Protein product: CATRGSGRNEQFF.